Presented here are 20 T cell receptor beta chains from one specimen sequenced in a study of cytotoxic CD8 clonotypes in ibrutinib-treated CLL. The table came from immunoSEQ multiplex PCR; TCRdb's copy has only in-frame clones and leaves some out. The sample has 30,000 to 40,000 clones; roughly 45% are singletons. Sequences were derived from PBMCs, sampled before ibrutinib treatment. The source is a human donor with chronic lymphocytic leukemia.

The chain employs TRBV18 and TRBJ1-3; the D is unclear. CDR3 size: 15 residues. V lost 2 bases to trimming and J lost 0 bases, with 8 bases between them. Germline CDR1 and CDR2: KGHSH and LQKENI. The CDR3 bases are TGTGCCAGCTCACCAGTGGCTAGCTCTGGAAACACCATATATTTT. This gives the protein CASSPVASSGNTIYF.

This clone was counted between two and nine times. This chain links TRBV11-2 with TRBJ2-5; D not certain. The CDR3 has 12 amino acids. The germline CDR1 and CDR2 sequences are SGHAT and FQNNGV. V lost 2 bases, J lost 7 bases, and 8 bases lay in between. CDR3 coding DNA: TGTGCCAGCAGCTTATCTGGCGGGACCCAGTACTTC. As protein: CASSLSGGTQYF. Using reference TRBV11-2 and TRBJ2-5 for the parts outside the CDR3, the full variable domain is EAGVAQSPRYKIIEKRQSVAFWCNPISGHATLYWYQQILGQGPKLLIQFQNNGVVDDSQLPKDRFSAERLKGVDSTLKIQPAKLEDSAVYLCASSLSGGTQYFGPGTRLLVL.

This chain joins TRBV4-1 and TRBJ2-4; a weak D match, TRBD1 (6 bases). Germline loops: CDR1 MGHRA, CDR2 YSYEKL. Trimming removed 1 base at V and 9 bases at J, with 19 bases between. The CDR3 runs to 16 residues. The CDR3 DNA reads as TGCGCCAGCAGCCAAGCCCCAGGGGCCAGCTTCCCCATTCAGTACTTC. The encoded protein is CASSQAPGASFPIQYF.

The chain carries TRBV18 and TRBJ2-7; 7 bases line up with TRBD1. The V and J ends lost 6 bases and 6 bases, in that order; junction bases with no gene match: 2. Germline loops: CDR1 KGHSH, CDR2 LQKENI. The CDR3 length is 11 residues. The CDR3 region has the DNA TGTGCCAGCTCCAGGGACAGCGAGCAGTACTTC. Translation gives CASSRDSEQYF.

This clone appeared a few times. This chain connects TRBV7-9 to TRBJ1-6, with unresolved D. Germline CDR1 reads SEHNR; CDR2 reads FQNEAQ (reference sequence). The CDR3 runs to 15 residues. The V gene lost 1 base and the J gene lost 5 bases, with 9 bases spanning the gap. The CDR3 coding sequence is TGTGCCAGCAGCTTAGATGATAGGGATAATTCACCCCTCCACTTT. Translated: CASSLDDRDNSPLHF.

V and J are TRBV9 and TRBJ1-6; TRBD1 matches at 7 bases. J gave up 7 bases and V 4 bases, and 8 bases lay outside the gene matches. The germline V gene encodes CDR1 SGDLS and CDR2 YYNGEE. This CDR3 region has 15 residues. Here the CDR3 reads CASSSLDRENSPLHF. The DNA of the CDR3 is TGTGCCAGCAGCTCCCTCGACAGGGAGAATTCACCCCTCCACTTT.

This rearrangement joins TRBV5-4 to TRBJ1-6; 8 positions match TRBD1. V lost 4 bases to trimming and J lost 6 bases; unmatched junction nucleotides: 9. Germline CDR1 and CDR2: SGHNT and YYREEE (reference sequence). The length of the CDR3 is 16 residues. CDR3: CASSGRTGSGNSPLHF. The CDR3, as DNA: TGTGCCAGCAGCGGACGGACAGGGTCTGGTAATTCACCCCTCCACTTT.

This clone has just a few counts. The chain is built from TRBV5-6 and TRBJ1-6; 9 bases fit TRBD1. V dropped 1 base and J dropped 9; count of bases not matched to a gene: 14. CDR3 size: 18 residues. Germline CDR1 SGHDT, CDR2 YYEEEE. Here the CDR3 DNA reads TGTGCCAGCAGCTTGCCGGGACAGGGCCGCCTTTTTGTTTCACCCCTCCACTTT. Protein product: CASSLPGQGRLFVSPLHF.

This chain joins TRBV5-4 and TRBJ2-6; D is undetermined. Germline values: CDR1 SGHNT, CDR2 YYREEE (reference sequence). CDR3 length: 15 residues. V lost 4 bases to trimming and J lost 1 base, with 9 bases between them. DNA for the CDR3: TGTGCCAGCAGCGCTCAGATTTCTGGGGCCAACGTCCTGACTTTC. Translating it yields CASSAQISGANVLTF.

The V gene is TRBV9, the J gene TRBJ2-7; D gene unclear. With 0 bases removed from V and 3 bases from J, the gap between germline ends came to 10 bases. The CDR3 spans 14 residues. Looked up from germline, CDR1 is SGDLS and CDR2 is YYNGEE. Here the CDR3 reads CASSVGWVNYEQYF. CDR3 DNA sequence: TGTGCCAGCAGCGTAGGGTGGGTAAACTACGAGCAGTACTTC.

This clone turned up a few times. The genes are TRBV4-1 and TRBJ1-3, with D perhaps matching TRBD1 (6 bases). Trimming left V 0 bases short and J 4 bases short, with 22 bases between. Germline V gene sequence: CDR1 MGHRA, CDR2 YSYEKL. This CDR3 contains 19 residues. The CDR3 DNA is TGCGCCAGCAGCCAAGATTGGATTGGGGGCAGGGGCTCAGGAAACACCATATATTTT. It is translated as CASSQDWIGGRGSGNTIYF.

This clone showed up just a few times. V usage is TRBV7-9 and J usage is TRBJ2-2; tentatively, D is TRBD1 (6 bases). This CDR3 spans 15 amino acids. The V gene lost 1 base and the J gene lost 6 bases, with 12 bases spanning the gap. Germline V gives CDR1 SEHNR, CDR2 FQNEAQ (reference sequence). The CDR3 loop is CASSLDREFAGELFF. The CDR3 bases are TGTGCCAGCAGCTTAGACAGGGAATTCGCCGGGGAGCTGTTTTTT. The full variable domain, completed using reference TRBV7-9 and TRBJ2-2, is DTGVSQNPRHKITKRGQNVTFRCDPISEHNRLYWYRQTLGQGPEFLTYFQNEAQLEKSRLLSDRFSAERPKGSFSTLEIQRTEQGDSAMYLCASSLDREFAGELFFGEGSRLTVL.

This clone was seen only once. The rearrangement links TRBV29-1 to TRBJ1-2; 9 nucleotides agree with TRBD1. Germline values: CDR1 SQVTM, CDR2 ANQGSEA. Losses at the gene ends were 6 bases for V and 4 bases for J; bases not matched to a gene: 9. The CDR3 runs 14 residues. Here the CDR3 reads CSVATGTGTYGYTF. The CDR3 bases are TGCAGCGTCGCAACCGGGACAGGGACCTATGGCTACACCTTC.

The CDR3 region is CASSLGGIYNEQFF. CDR3 in DNA: TGCGCCAGCAGCTTGGGGGGGATTTACAATGAGCAGTTCTTC. The chain links TRBV5-1 to TRBJ2-1, with D perhaps given as TRBD1 or TRBD2 (5 bases each). The germline CDR1 and CDR2 sequences are SGHRS and YFSETQ. V lost 0 bases, J lost 4 bases, and 8 bases lay in between. The CDR3 length is 14 residues.

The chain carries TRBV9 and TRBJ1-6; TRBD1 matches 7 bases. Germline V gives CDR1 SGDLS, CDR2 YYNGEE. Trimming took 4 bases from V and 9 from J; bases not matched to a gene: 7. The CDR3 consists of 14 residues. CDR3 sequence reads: CASSPGQVTSPLHF. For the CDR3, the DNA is TGTGCCAGCAGCCCCGGACAGGTAACTTCACCCCTCCACTTT.

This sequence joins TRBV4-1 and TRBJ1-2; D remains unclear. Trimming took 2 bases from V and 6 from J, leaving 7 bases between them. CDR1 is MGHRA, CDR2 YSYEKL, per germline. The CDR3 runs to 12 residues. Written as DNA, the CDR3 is TGCGCCAGCAGCCAAACAGCTGATGGCTACACCTTC. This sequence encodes CASSQTADGYTF.

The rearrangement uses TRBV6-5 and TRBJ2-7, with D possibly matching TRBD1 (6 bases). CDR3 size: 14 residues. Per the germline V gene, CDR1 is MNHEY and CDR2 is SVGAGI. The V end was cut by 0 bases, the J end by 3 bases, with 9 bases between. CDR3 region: CASSYSDRYYEQYF. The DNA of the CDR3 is TGTGCCAGCAGTTACTCCGACAGGTACTACGAGCAGTACTTC.

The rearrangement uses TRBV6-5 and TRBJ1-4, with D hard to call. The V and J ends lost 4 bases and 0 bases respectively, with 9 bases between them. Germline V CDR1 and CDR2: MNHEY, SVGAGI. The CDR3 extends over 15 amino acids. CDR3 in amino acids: CASSLNPATNEKLFF. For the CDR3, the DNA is TGTGCCAGCAGTTTGAACCCTGCAACTAATGAAAAACTGTTTTTT.

CDR3 bases: TGTGCCAGCAGCGATACCAGGGGACCGGGGGTGACCCAGTACTTC. Translation: CASSDTRGPGVTQYF. The rearrangement joins TRBV6-1 to TRBJ2-5, with D perhaps TRBD1 or TRBD2 (6 bases each). V dropped 6 bases and J dropped 7 bases, with 21 bases sitting between them. The CDR3 loop spans 15 amino acids. Germline V gene sequence: CDR1 MNHNS, CDR2 SASEGT.

For the CDR3, the DNA is TGTGCCAGCAGCCGGGGGAGCTCCTATAATTCACCCCTCCACTTT. Protein sequence: CASSRGSSYNSPLHF. The genes are TRBV7-9 and TRBJ1-6; the D gene is possibly TRBD1 (5 bases). CDR3 size: 15 residues. The germline gives CDR1 SEHNR, CDR2 FQNEAQ (reference sequence). V shed 5 bases and J shed 0 bases, with 8 bases lying between them.